This T cell receptor beta chain was sequenced during a study of shared clonotypes between healthy human individuals. Looking at the study overall: A donor's plate count was three for CD4 naive and three for CD4 memory; CD8 naive had two and CD8 memory one. Findings and limits, study-wide: Larger richness was generally estimated for naive than memory subsets.

Per germline, CDR1 MDHEN and CDR2 SYDVKM. This CDR3 has 13 amino acids. V lost 4 bases, J lost 9 bases, and 6 bases stayed unmatched. The method was immunoSEQ multiplex PCR; TCRdb's version includes in-frame clones alone and lacks a portion of them. The top ten clones hold under 13% of a sample with fewer than 400,000 clones, roughly 70% of them seen once. Adult donors, all healthy and HIV-negative, had no recent acute infections or vaccinations. CD45RA-negative memory and CD45RA+ naive subsets were split from the CD4+ cells. For this clone: Antigen specificity is unknown.

This TCR was recovered from a man aged 25 to 40 in good health. Sequencing was performed on memory CD4+ T cells sorted from blood. This sample's subset: CD45RA-negative fraction. The rearrangement joins TRBV28 to TRBJ2-1; 7 nucleotides match TRBD1. The CDR3 here is CASSSATGTEQFF. Here the CDR3 DNA reads TGTGCCAGCAGTTCCGCGACAGGGACTGAGCAGTTCTTC.